This T cell receptor beta chain was recovered during a study of blood T cell repertoires in COVID-19. Across the study: There were acute and convalescent COVID-19 samples, and they came from the United States, Italy and Spain.

How the authors handled the data: Estimation of nucleated cell counts relied on the amplification of reference gene primers. Sequenced by immunoSEQ multiplex PCR; TCRdb stores in-frame clones only, minus some. That table gives V, J and clone size, and the DNA gave D and trimming. The top ten clones hold 3.9% of a sample with approximately 54,000 clones, roughly 90% of them seen once. This CDR3 comprises 14 residues. The chain combines TRBV12-1 with TRBJ2-7; whether TRBD2, the table's D call, matches the DNA was not checked. TRBV12-1 is marked as a pseudogene. The receptor's source is a man aged 50 or older with acute or convalescent COVID-19. The sequencing sample was made of peripheral blood. CDR3 sequence reads: CASSPPRDVSEQYF. The CDR3 nucleotides are TGTGCCAGCAGCCCTCCACGGGATGTTAGCGAGCAGTACTTC.